Each of the 12 T cell receptor beta chains below was sequenced from the same sample in a study of blood T cell repertoires in COVID-19. The assay was immunoSEQ multiplex PCR, and TCRdb's table has in-frame clones only and misses some. Of about 490,000 clones listed, 75% to 90% are singletons. Sample: peripheral blood. The source is a human donor in a cohort sampled during active COVID-19.

The chain has TRBV30 and TRBJ1-2; no clear D. The V end lost 4 bases, the J end lost 4 bases, and 13 bases lay between the germline ends. This CDR3 contains 13 residues. Germline V lookup: CDR1 GTSNPN, CDR2 SVGIG (reference sequence). The CDR3 nucleotides are TGTGCCTGGATTTCAAATGCGGGCTATGGCTACACCTTC. Translation gives CAWISNAGYGYTF.

This rearrangement joins TRBV4-1 to TRBJ1-2; 8 bases align to TRBD1. The CDR3 runs 14 residues. From germline, CDR1 is MGHRA and CDR2 YSYEKL. V shed 1 base, J shed 8 bases, and the junction held 6 bases outside the gene matches. CDR3 protein: CASSQGRGRGGYTF. The CDR3 nucleotides read TGCGCCAGCAGCCAAGGCAGGGGGCGCGGAGGCTACACCTTC.

V is TRBV18 and J is TRBJ2-7; no clear D. Trimming took off 5 bases at V and 4 bases at J, with 18 bases between the two ends. This CDR3 contains 15 residues. The germline V gene encodes CDR1 KGHSH and CDR2 LQKENI. The CDR3 DNA sequence: TGTGCCAGCTCATCGTCCGGTGTGGGCGCATACGAGCAGTACTTC. This gives the protein CASSSSGVGAYEQYF.

This chain links TRBV18 with TRBJ1-1, with a tentative D call TRBD1 (5 bases). This CDR3 is 14 amino acids long. Germline CDR1 reads KGHSH; CDR2 reads LQKENI. V was shortened by 0 bases and J by 7 bases, with 12 bases between the two germline ends. CDR3 in amino acids: CASSPPGEAGEAFF. CDR3 nucleotide sequence: TGTGCCAGCTCACCACCGGGGGAGGCAGGTGAAGCTTTCTTT. The complete variable domain, with remaining parts taken from reference TRBV18 and TRBJ1-1, reads NAGVMQNPRHLVRRRGQEARLRCSPMKGHSHVYWYRQLPEEGLKFMVYLQKENIIDESGMPKERFSAEFPKEGPSILRIQQVVRGDSAAYFCASSPPGEAGEAFFGQGTRLTVV.

The gene calls are TRBV30 and TRBJ1-1; 7 bases align to TRBD1. V lost 4 bases and J lost 0; bases outside the gene matches: 5. The germline CDR1 and CDR2 sequences are GTSNPN and SVGIG (reference sequence). The CDR3 is 14 residues long. The chain's CDR3 is CAWNPRGLNTEAFF. Here the CDR3 DNA reads TGTGCCTGGAACCCCAGGGGGTTGAACACTGAAGCTTTCTTT.

This clone has more than one count but fewer than ten. The chain is built from TRBV7-9 and TRBJ1-1; 10 nucleotides line up with TRBD1. The CDR3 spans 13 residues. The germline CDR1 and CDR2 sequences are SEHNR and FQNEAQ (reference sequence). The V segment lost 7 bases and the J segment 4 bases; nucleotides outside the gene matches: 3. The chain's CDR3 is CASIRTGGTEAFF. The CDR3, as DNA: TGTGCCAGCATCCGGACAGGGGGCACTGAAGCTTTCTTT.

The chain links TRBV6-5 to TRBJ2-7, with D uncertain. This CDR3 comprises 13 residues. Germline lookup yields CDR1 MNHEY and CDR2 SVGAGI. V was cut by 7 bases and J by 0 bases, with 10 bases left in between. As DNA, the CDR3 is TGTGCCAGCAAAACGTCGAGCTCCTACGAGCAGTACTTC. Its protein is CASKTSSSYEQYF.

This chain joins TRBV19 and TRBJ2-7, with 7 positions matching TRBD1. The CDR3 has 14 amino acids. CDR1 and CDR2 (germline): LNHDA, SQIVND (reference sequence). The ends lost 3 bases at V and 0 bases at J; junction bases unmatched: 2. The CDR3 nucleotides read TGTGCCAGTAGTATGGGACAGAGCTCCTACGAGCAGTACTTC. Its translation: CASSMGQSSYEQYF.

The V call is TRBV30, the J call TRBJ1-5; D is perhaps TRBD1 (5 bases). This CDR3 has 16 residues. Trimming cost V 5 bases and J 4 bases, with 21 bases left between them. From germline, CDR1 is GTSNPN and CDR2 SVGIG (reference sequence). The CDR3 region has the DNA TGTGCCTGGTCAAGATCGGGAGGGACTCCGAATCAGCCCCAGCATTTT. Translating it yields CAWSRSGGTPNQPQHF.

The chain joins TRBV7-2 to TRBJ2-7; TRBD2 aligns across 9 bases. This CDR3 is 16 amino acids long. The J segment lost 5 bases and the V segment lost 4 bases, leaving 12 bases of the junction unmatched. Looked up from germline, CDR1 is SGHTA and CDR2 is FQGNSA. CDR3 region: CASSSGVGSGSNEQYF. The CDR3, as DNA: TGTGCCAGCAGCTCCGGGGTGGGTAGCGGGAGCAACGAGCAGTACTTC.

The chain couples TRBV4-1 to TRBJ2-7, with a tentative D call TRBD1 (5 bases). The V gene lost 3 bases and the J gene lost 3 bases, with 15 bases spanning the gap. Germline V CDR1 and CDR2: MGHRA, YSYEKL. The CDR3 has 15 residues. CDR3 residues: CASSHLDSTVYEQYF. In DNA, the CDR3 is TGCGCCAGCAGCCACCTCGACAGTACCGTCTACGAGCAGTACTTC.

The chain has TRBV7-2 and TRBJ2-3, with 10 bases aligning to TRBD2. CDR3 length equals 18 residues. Germline V gives CDR1 SGHTA, CDR2 FQGNSA. J was trimmed by 2 bases and V by 1 base; bases with no gene match: 9. CDR3 in DNA: TGTGCCAGCAGCTTAGAGGCAATGAGCGGGAGGGCCACAGATACGCAGTATTTT. This gives the protein CASSLEAMSGRATDTQYF.